The rows below give T cell receptor beta chains drawn from one sample of a study of graft-versus-host responses after intestinal transplantation. Repertoires were generated with immunoSEQ multiplex PCR, while TCRdb's copy carries only in-frame clones and drops some. The data hold more than 50,000 clones, with about nine tenths observed a single time. The specimen was ileum tissue, collected less than 400 days after transplant. These receptor sequences come from a human patient who received an intestinal transplant, so some T cells may come from the graft donor. Each CDR3 is given with its conserved first and last residue. Fields, in order: D gene, J gene, V gene, clone size, CDR3 DNA, CDR3 protein. A D gene is named only where the DNA matches it firmly. Size tells how often a clone was seen (once, few, many) or the class of an expanded clone, and some rows leave it out.

NA | TRBJ2-1 | TRBV9 | once | TGTGCCAGCAGCCCCGATAGGTCGGGCTCCTACAATGAGCAGTTCTTC | CASSPDRSGSYNEQFF
TRBD1 | TRBJ2-5 | TRBV10-2 | NA | TGCGCCAGCGGGACAGGGTACCAAGAGACCCAGTACTTC | CASGTGYQETQYF
TRBD1 | TRBJ1-1 | TRBV5-1 | NA | TGCGCCAGCAGCTTGGACAGGGGCACTGAAGCTTTCTTT | CASSLDRGTEAFF
TRBD1 | TRBJ1-3 | TRBV6-5 | few | TGTGCCAGCAGACGACAGGGTTCTGGAAACACCATATATTTT | CASRRQGSGNTIYF
NA | TRBJ2-7 | TRBV11-1 | NA | TGTGCCAGCAGCCCCCCCGACGTGATTGGACAGCCCTACGAGCAGTACTTC | CASSPPDVIGQPYEQYF
TRBD2 | TRBJ2-5 | TRBV7-9 | NA | TGTGCCAGCAGCAGGGCTAGCGGCCGACAAGAGACCCAGTACTTC | CASSRASGRQETQYF
NA | TRBJ1-6 | TRBV4-1 | NA | TGCGCCAGCAGAGAAGAAGTGAGCTCCTATAATTCACCCCTCCACTTT | CASREEVSSYNSPLHF
NA | TRBJ2-3 | TRBV7-9 | NA | TGTGCCAGCAGCTTGTCTACAGGGCCAGATACGCAGTATTTT | CASSLSTGPDTQYF
TRBD2 | TRBJ2-1 | TRBV9 | NA | TGTGCCAGCAGCGTAGGGGCGGGGGGGCCCCCTTACAATGAGCAGTTCTTC | CASSVGAGGPPYNEQFF
TRBD2 | TRBJ2-3 | TRBV2 | NA | TGTGCCAGCAGTTATAGAACGGGACTAGCGGGATACACAGATACGCAGTATTTT | CASSYRTGLAGYTDTQYF
NA | TRBJ2-5 | TRBV27 | NA | TGTGCCAGCAGTTTAGGCATCCAAGAGACCCAGTACTTC | CASSLGIQETQYF
NA | TRBJ1-1 | TRBV29-1 | NA | TGCAGCGTTGACGCTGGTGATGCTGAAGCTTTCTTT | CSVDAGDAEAFF
TRBD2 | TRBJ2-3 | TRBV6-5 | NA | TGTGCCAGCAGTTACTCGAGGCTAGCGGGAGGGTATACGCAGTATTTT | CASSYSRLAGGYTQYF
NA | TRBJ1-4 | TRBV6-6 | NA | TGTGCCAGCAGCCTTAACCGGGGCGTTAATGAAAAACTGTTTTTT | CASSLNRGVNEKLFF
NA | TRBJ2-7 | TRBV5-1 | NA | TGCGCCAGCAGCCTCAGCGGTTACGAGCAGTACTTC | CASSLSGYEQYF
NA | TRBJ2-1 | TRBV25-1 | once | TGTGCCAGCAGTGAAATCTTAAACCCGTACAATGAGCAGTTCTTC | CASSEILNPYNEQFF
TRBD2 | TRBJ2-5 | TRBV12-5 | NA | TGTGCTAGTGGTTTGAAGCTAGCGGGAGTGGCAGAGACCCAGTACTTC | CASGLKLAGVAETQYF
NA | TRBJ1-1 | TRBV4-1 | NA | TGCGCCAGCAGCCAAGCCGTTAACACTGAAGCTTTCTTT | CASSQAVNTEAFF
TRBD1 | TRBJ1-1 | TRBV5-1 | NA | TGCGCCAGCAGCTCCGGGACAGGGTTCCCCATGAACACTGAAGCTTTCTTT | CASSSGTGFPMNTEAFF
TRBD1 | TRBJ2-1 | TRBV5-1 | NA | TGCGCCAGCAGCGGACAGGGCATTGAGCAGTTCTTC | CASSGQGIEQFF
NA | TRBJ2-2 | TRBV13 | NA | TGTGCCAGCAGCTCAGTTGCCGGGGAGCTGTTTTTT | CASSSVAGELFF
NA | TRBJ1-1 | TRBV15 | NA | TGTGCCACCAGCAGAGATCAAAGGATTCCGGAGGGAGCTTTCTTT | CATSRDQRIPEGAFF
NA | TRBJ2-7 | TRBV7-2 | NA | TGTGCCAGCAGCTTAGCCAGAACCTACGAGCAGTACTTC | CASSLARTYEQYF
TRBD2 | TRBJ2-7 | TRBV6-6 | NA | TGTGCCAGCAGTTGGGGCGGGACTAGCGAGACCTACGAGCAGTACTTC | CASSWGGTSETYEQYF
TRBD1 | TRBJ2-7 | TRBV4-1 | NA | TGCGCCAGCAGCTCCGGGGCCCCAGGGGAAGACAGGGGGCGTTCCGAGCAGTACTTC | CASSSGAPGEDRGRSEQYF
NA | TRBJ1-4 | TRBV10-3 | NA | TGTGCCATCAGTGATCTCATGGGGGCTAATGAAAAACTGTTTTTT | CAISDLMGANEKLFF
TRBD1 | TRBJ2-7 | TRBV28 | NA | TGTGCCAGCAGTATGGGACAGGGCTCCTACGAGCAGTACTTC | CASSMGQGSYEQYF
TRBD2 | TRBJ2-1 | TRBV5-1 | few | TGCGCCAGCAGCATATTTCAGCGGGGTCGGGGCTCCTACAATGAGCAGTTCTTC | CASSIFQRGRGSYNEQFF
NA | TRBJ2-7 | TRBV6-6 | NA | TGTGCCAGCAGTTACAAGCAGGGGGGATACTCCTACGAGCAGTACTTC | CASSYKQGGYSYEQYF
NA | TRBJ1-2 | TRBV11-2 | NA | TGTGCCAGCAGCTTATCGGGGTTTAACTATGGCTACACCTTC | CASSLSGFNYGYTF
TRBD2 | TRBJ2-5 | TRBV4-1 | NA | TGCGCCAGCAGCCAAGTTCCCCCCTCGGGACTAGTCACTGAGACCCAGTACTTC | CASSQVPPSGLVTETQYF
NA | TRBJ2-5 | TRBV7-3 | NA | TGTGCCAGCAGTCAAAGTCGCGGAGAGACCCAGTACTTC | CASSQSRGETQYF
TRBD1 | TRBJ1-1 | TRBV19 | NA | TGTGCCAGTAGTATACGGACAGGGGTGAACACTGAAGCTTTCTTT | CASSIRTGVNTEAFF
NA | TRBJ2-4 | TRBV6-5 | once | TGTGCCAGCATAATGGGGGCTGCCAAAAACATTCAGTACTTC | CASIMGAAKNIQYF
TRBD2 | TRBJ2-7 | TRBV27 | once | TGTGCCAGCATCGGACTAGCGGGAGTGAGAGAGCAGTACTTC | CASIGLAGVREQYF
NA | TRBJ1-2 | TRBV6-6 | NA | TGTGCCAGCACCCTAGGAGTCCGCTATGGCTACACCTTC | CASTLGVRYGYTF
NA | TRBJ1-5 | TRBV4-1 | NA | TGCGCCAGCAGCCCAGACCCCGGCGGGGCGCAAAATTCTAATCAGCCCCAGCATTTT | CASSPDPGGAQNSNQPQHF
NA | TRBJ2-7 | TRBV4-1 | few | TGCGCCAGCAGCCAAGATGGGTCAGTGGCCTACGAGCAGTACTTC | CASSQDGSVAYEQYF
NA | TRBJ1-5 | TRBV6-1 | NA | TGTGCCAGCATAGCGACAGGCAATCAGCCCCAGCATTTT | CASIATGNQPQHF
TRBD1 | TRBJ2-4 | TRBV5-1 | NA | TGCGCCAGCAGCTTGTTGACAGGGAAAAACATTCAGTACTTC | CASSLLTGKNIQYF
TRBD2 | TRBJ2-3 | TRBV11-2 | NA | TGTGCCAGCAGCCCGGGCGAGCGGGAGTTCACAGATACGCAGTATTTT | CASSPGEREFTDTQYF
TRBD1 | TRBJ1-1 | TRBV2 | NA | TGTGCCAGCAGTGAGGAGGGGGCTAGGACTGAAGCTTTCTTT | CASSEEGARTEAFF
TRBD1 | TRBJ2-7 | TRBV6-6 | NA | TGTGCCAGCAGTTACTCGACAGGGGGCGCGAACCACGAGCAGTACTTC | CASSYSTGGANHEQYF
TRBD2 | TRBJ2-1 | TRBV30 | NA | TGTGCCTGGAGTATAGCGGGAGGGAACAATGAGCAGTTCTTC | CAWSIAGGNNEQFF
NA | TRBJ2-1 | TRBV6-8 | NA | TGTGCCAGCAGTTACGGGTTGGAAGGGTCCTACAATGAGCAGTTCTTC | CASSYGLEGSYNEQFF
NA | TRBJ2-3 | TRBV6-4 | NA | TGTGCCAGCAGTTACAACAGGGGAGGAGATACGCAGTATTTT | CASSYNRGGDTQYF
NA | TRBJ1-2 | TRBV14 | once | TGTGCCAGCAGCCAAAGCTTGGTAGACTGGGACTATGGCTACACCTTC | CASSQSLVDWDYGYTF
NA | TRBJ2-7 | TRBV2 | NA | TGTGCCAGCATGGACCCCAGGAACGAGCAGTACTTC | CASMDPRNEQYF
NA | TRBJ2-7 | TRBV7-3 | once | TGTGCCAGCAGCTTAACGTCGGGTCTGTACGAGCAGTACTTC | CASSLTSGLYEQYF
NA | TRBJ1-3 | TRBV6-5 | NA | TGTGCCAGCAGTGCAGGGTTCTCTGGAAACACCATATATTTT | CASSAGFSGNTIYF
NA | TRBJ1-6 | TRBV6-1 | few | TGTGCCAGCAGTGAAGGGCTAGGCAGGGGCCGGGGTTCACCCCTCCACTTT | CASSEGLGRGRGSPLHF
NA | TRBJ2-7 | TRBV5-6 | NA | TGTGCCAGCAGCTTGAATCTCTTATACGAGCAGTACTTC | CASSLNLLYEQYF
TRBD1 | TRBJ2-2 | TRBV29-1 | NA | TGCAGCGTCGCCGGGACAGGTACCACCGGGGAGCTGTTTTTT | CSVAGTGTTGELFF
NA | TRBJ2-3 | TRBV5-1 | NA | TGCGCCAGCAGCTTCTCCGCTAGCACAGATACGCAGTATTTT | CASSFSASTDTQYF
NA | TRBJ1-2 | TRBV6-1 | once | TGTGCCAGCAGTGTAATGACAGCTAACTATGGCTACACCTTC | CASSVMTANYGYTF